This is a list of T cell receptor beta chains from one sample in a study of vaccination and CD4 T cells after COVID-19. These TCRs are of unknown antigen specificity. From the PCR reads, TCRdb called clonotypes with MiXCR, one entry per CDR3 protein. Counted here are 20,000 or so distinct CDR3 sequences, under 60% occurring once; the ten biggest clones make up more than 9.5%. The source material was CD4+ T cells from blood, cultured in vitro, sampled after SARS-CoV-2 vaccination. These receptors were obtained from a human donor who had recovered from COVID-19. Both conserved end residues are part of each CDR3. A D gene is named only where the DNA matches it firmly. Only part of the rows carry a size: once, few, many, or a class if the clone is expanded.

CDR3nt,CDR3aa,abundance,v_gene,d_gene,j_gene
TGTGCCAGCAACCTGGGAAGGACTAGCGGGGGGCAGGCAGATACGCAGTATTTT,CASNLGRTSGGQADTQYF,-,TRBV11-1,TRBD2,TRBJ2-3
TGTGCCAGCAGTGAACTATCCTCTGGAAACACCATATATTTT,CASSELSSGNTIYF,few,TRBV2,-,TRBJ1-3
TGTGCCAGCAGCTTAACTAAGACAGAATACACTAACTATGGCTACACCTTC,CASSLTKTEYTNYGYTF,-,TRBV5-4,-,TRBJ1-2
TGTGCCAGCAGCCCCACCGGCGGGGGGATAGCCAAAAACATTCAGTACTTC,CASSPTGGGIAKNIQYF,-,TRBV7-6,TRBD2,TRBJ2-4
TGTGCCTGGAGCGTGAAGGGGGGAAGCACTGAAGCTTTCTTT,CAWSVKGGSTEAFF,few,TRBV30,-,TRBJ1-1
TGTGCCACCGGAACAGGGTTGGGCAATCAGCCCCAGCATTTT,CATGTGLGNQPQHF,-,TRBV19,-,TRBJ1-5
TGCGCCAGCAACACGGGGGGTGTGCGGGAGACCCAGTACTTC,CASNTGGVRETQYF,-,TRBV5-1,TRBD2,TRBJ2-5
TGTGCCAGCAGCGATGACAGGTTCGCCCGGGAGCTGTTTTTT,CASSDDRFARELFF,-,TRBV7-3,-,TRBJ2-2
TGTGCCAGCAGTTACTCGAATATTAGGAACCGCCTGGACCACGAGCAGTACTTC,CASSYSNIRNRLDHEQYF,-,TRBV6-2/TRBV6-3,-,TRBJ2-7
TGTGCCACCAGTGAAGGTAGCAATCAGCCCCAGCATTTT,CATSEGSNQPQHF,few,TRBV24-1,-,TRBJ1-5
TGTGCCAGTTTGAGGGACAGACAGGACTATGGCTACACCTTC,CASLRDRQDYGYTF,few,TRBV6-2/TRBV6-3,TRBD1,TRBJ1-2
TGTGCCAGCAGCTTGGAGCTAGCGGACACCGGGGAGCTGTTTTTT,CASSLELADTGELFF,few,TRBV5-4,TRBD2,TRBJ2-2
TGCAGTGCCAGATGGACAGGGGCGACTGAAGCTTTCTTT,CSARWTGATEAFF,-,TRBV20-1,TRBD1,TRBJ1-1
TGTGCCACCAGCAGAGACCCATTAGGCGCGCCTTTGAACGAGCAGTACTTC,CATSRDPLGAPLNEQYF,-,TRBV15,-,TRBJ2-7
TGCAGCGTCGGACAGGGGGGACAGCCCCAGCATTTT,CSVGQGGQPQHF,-,TRBV29-1,TRBD1,TRBJ1-5
TGCAGTGCTAGGGGCGGGAGAGAGACCCAGTACTTC,CSARGGRETQYF,-,TRBV20-1,TRBD2,TRBJ2-5
TGTGCCAGCAGTCTGGGGGGTATCTATGGCTACACCTTC,CASSLGGIYGYTF,few,TRBV10-3,-,TRBJ1-2
TGTGCCAGCAGTGAAGGGACGCAGGGGAGGAATCAGCCCCAGCATTTT,CASSEGTQGRNQPQHF,few,TRBV6-1,-,TRBJ1-5